Listed below are T cell receptor beta chains from one sample, sequenced in a study of blood T cells in healthy people across ages. TCRdb re-called the 5' RACE reads with MiXCR, one entry per CDR3 protein. The sample has over 600,000 distinct CDR3 sequences, more than 50% seen once. Source material: blood. The receptors stem from a man in his forties in good health. CDR3s include the opening cysteine and the closing phenylalanine or tryptophan. The order of the fields is V gene, clone size, J gene, CDR3 protein. Size values are once, few and many counts, or a class for expanded clones, and some rows have none.

TRBV4-3,.,TRBJ2-1,CASSQAGGSAYNEQFF
TRBV20-1,.,TRBJ1-2,CSARLQGDAGYTF
TRBV2,once,TRBJ2-7,CASSEEAGGRYEQYF
TRBV18,once,TRBJ2-6,CASSPESGANVLTF
TRBV9,few,TRBJ2-7,CASSAAGGPSYEQYF
TRBV5-1,few,TRBJ1-1,CASSLVGDEAFF
TRBV27,few,TRBJ2-1,CASSLSGHSSYNEQFF
TRBV29-1,few,TRBJ2-7,CSVDSGQGTHEQYF
TRBV29-1,.,TRBJ1-1,CSAGSGGNTEAFF
TRBV27,few,TRBJ2-3,CASSLSVSGDTQYF
TRBV20-1,many,TRBJ2-3,CSPEPGQGLADTQYF
TRBV24-1,.,TRBJ2-5,CATSVGLTQYF
TRBV6-5,many,TRBJ2-3,CASSWQKPPALADTQYF
TRBV28,.,TRBJ2-5,CASSSPWDRETQYF
TRBV7-2,.,TRBJ2-5,CASSFEGLAGVNGTQYF
TRBV5-1,.,TRBJ2-3,CASSLGIVVTDTQYF
TRBV28,.,TRBJ2-6,CASSSVGTVASGANVLTF
TRBV10-3,few,TRBJ2-4,CAISRGGKNIQYF
TRBV5-1,.,TRBJ2-1,CASRGGEGVNEQFF
TRBV10-3,.,TRBJ1-2,CATRIMGDNYGYTF
TRBV7-3,.,TRBJ2-7,CASSLGGVGISYEQYF
TRBV20-1,.,TRBJ1-2,CSARDMRGRGYTF
TRBV12-3/TRBV12-4,few,TRBJ2-1,CASSPLTGQGYNEQFF
TRBV7-3,.,TRBJ2-3,CASREGGSDTQYF
TRBV3-1,.,TRBJ2-4,CASSQDPGVENIQYF
TRBV3-1,.,TRBJ2-6,CASSRGANVLTF
TRBV20-1,.,TRBJ2-2,CSARIQGSTGELFF
TRBV12-3/TRBV12-4,.,TRBJ2-3,CASSDRAGRILDTDTQYF
TRBV14,.,TRBJ2-1,CASSQATGVRSYNEQFF
TRBV12-3/TRBV12-4,few,TRBJ2-1,CASSLLGAGEQFF
TRBV7-2,.,TRBJ2-1,CASSLAILGNTEQFF
TRBV20-1,.,TRBJ2-1,CSASGTSVHEQFF
TRBV20-1,.,TRBJ2-7,CSARGDRSSYEQYF
TRBV5-1,.,TRBJ2-5,CASSLEGRDQETQYF
TRBV18,.,TRBJ2-5,CASSPRGLAKETQYF
TRBV6-2/TRBV6-3,.,TRBJ2-3,CASSYGRGGQSTDTQYF
TRBV3-1,few,TRBJ1-1,CASSHPGVAFF
TRBV27,.,TRBJ1-2,CASKNNYGYTF
TRBV12-3/TRBV12-4,.,TRBJ1-5,CASSLALGAWGNQPQHF
TRBV12-3/TRBV12-4,once,TRBJ1-1,CASSFIRATGAFF